This entry describes one T cell receptor (beta chain). The data stem from a study of blood T cell repertoires in COVID-19. About the research overall: The United States, Italy and Spain were the sources of the acute and convalescent COVID-19 samples. Sources were T cells, B-cell-depleted T cells, or PBMCs; the material itself was cDNA or gDNA.

V was clipped by 3 bases and J by 9 bases, with 15 bases between them. Germline CDR1 and CDR2: MGHRA and YSYEKL. The CDR3 consists of 14 residues. Original data processing: From reference gene primer amplification, estimates of nucleated cell counts were derived. Profiling relied on immunoSEQ multiplex PCR, and the TCRdb table lists in-frame clones only, not all of them. Clone size and V and J calls were adopted from that table, with D and trimming inferred from the DNA. The sample lists tens of thousands of clones, 80% to 85% occurring once. This TCR came from a human donor in a cohort sampled during active COVID-19. The sequenced sample was peripheral blood. The chain combines TRBV4-1 with TRBJ2-1, with D tentatively TRBD1 (5 bases). The CDR3 DNA reads TGCGCCAGCAGCCACTTTACAGGTAATGGTGAGCAGTTCTTC. Translation gives CASSHFTGNGEQFF.